This passage covers 31 T cell receptor beta chains from one sample sequenced in a study of shared clonotypes between healthy human individuals. Using immunoSEQ multiplex PCR, the repertoire was profiled, and TCRdb retains in-frame clones only, with some absent. This table has about 2.1 million clones, around 93% appearing once. Terminally differentiated effector memory CD45RA+ cells were left out of the naive CD8 fraction, which was CD45RO-negative and positively selected for CCR7. Material for sequencing was naive CD8+ T cells from PBMCs. The receptors were gathered from a man in his late teens or twenties in good health. Some clones in this sample may be carry-over from other donors' samples.

The chain links TRBV5-1 to TRBJ2-2; D is unclear. V was cut by 0 bases and J by 6 bases, with 12 bases left in between. The germline V gene has CDR1 SGHRS and CDR2 YFSETQ. The CDR3 is 15 residues long. CDR3 DNA: TGCGCCAGCAGCTTGGTGCAGTACAGTTCCGGGGAGCTGTTTTTT. Residues: CASSLVQYSSGELFF.

J is TRBJ2-7 and V is TRBV7-9; D unresolved. Germline values: CDR1 SEHNR, CDR2 FQNEAQ (reference sequence). The CDR3 covers 14 residues. Trimming removed 0 bases at V and 6 bases at J, with 12 bases between. In DNA form, the CDR3 reads TGTGCCAGCAGCTTAGCTCTAGGTTCTGCCGAGCAGTACTTC. Protein product: CASSLALGSAEQYF.

Only one count was recorded for this clone. The rearrangement links TRBV19 to TRBJ1-5; D gene uncertain. This CDR3 is built from 13 residues. Germline-derived CDR1 and CDR2 are LNHDA and SQIVND (reference sequence). Between the trimmed V and J ends, which lost 9 bases and 4 bases, there was a span of 13 bases. The CDR3 DNA reads as TGTGCCAGCCAAGCGGTTCGGAATCAGCCCCAGCATTTT. As protein: CASQAVRNQPQHF.

The CDR3 DNA reads as TGTGCCAGCAGTGAAGTCAGCGGATCCTACAATGAGCAGTTCTTC. It specifies CASSEVSGSYNEQFF. V is TRBV6-4 and J is TRBJ2-1; tentative D call: TRBD2 (5 bases). Looked up from germline, CDR1 is MRHNA and CDR2 is SNTAGT. The CDR3 spans 15 residues. The germline V and J ends were trimmed by 3 bases and 1 base, with 10 bases remaining between them.

The chain is built from TRBV14 and TRBJ2-7; TRBD1 matches at 10 bases. The CDR3 loop spans 14 amino acids. Trimming cost V 5 bases and J 6 bases; bases outside gene matches: 7. CDR1 and CDR2 (germline): SGHDN, FVKESK. The CDR3 DNA sequence: TGTGCCAGCAGCGTCCGGGACAGGGGTGGCGAGCAGTACTTC. This codes for CASSVRDRGGEQYF.

This clone was counted a few times. V usage is TRBV27 and J usage is TRBJ2-7; D call uncertain. The germline V and J ends were trimmed by 1 base and 5 bases, with 12 bases remaining between them. Germline CDR1 reads MNHEY; CDR2 reads SMNVEV (reference sequence). The CDR3 covers 14 residues. CDR3 coding DNA: TGTGCCAGCAGTTTATTTCAGTCTACCCACGAGCAGTACTTC. Translated: CASSLFQSTHEQYF.

The chain carries TRBV11-2 and TRBJ2-2; tentative D call: TRBD2 (6 bases). Trimming removed 5 bases at V and 7 bases at J, with 14 bases between. This CDR3 has 14 amino acids. Germline V lookup: CDR1 SGHAT, CDR2 FQNNGV. The CDR3 nucleotides read TGTGCCAGCAGCAGACCCAGGGAGGTCGGGGAGCTGTTTTTT. It specifies CASSRPREVGELFF.

This clone was seen just once. The gene calls are TRBV6-1 and TRBJ1-4, with 10 bases matching TRBD1. The CDR3 totals 15 residues. Germline V gene data show CDR1 as MNHNS and CDR2 as SASEGT. J lost 5 bases, V lost 5 bases, and 5 bases had no gene match. The CDR3 nucleotides are TGTGCCAGCAGTAAGAGACAGGGGGCCAATGAAAAACTGTTTTTT. This encodes CASSKRQGANEKLFF.

This CDR3 reads CASSQDWLARTDTQYF. The DNA for the CDR3 is TGTGCCAGCAGCCAAGATTGGCTAGCGAGGACAGATACGCAGTATTTT. The rearrangement uses TRBV4-2 and TRBJ2-3, with D perhaps TRBD2 (6 bases). This CDR3 region has 16 residues. The germline V gene encodes CDR1 LGHNA and CDR2 YNFKEQ. Trimming removed 0 bases from V and 3 bases from J, with 13 bases in between.

V usage is TRBV18 and J usage is TRBJ1-5; the D gene is possibly TRBD1 (5 bases). Germline-derived CDR1 and CDR2 are KGHSH and LQKENI. CDR3 length equals 15 residues. V was cut by 1 base and J by 5 bases, with 12 bases left in between. The CDR3 sequence: CASSPRWQGDQPQHF. CDR3 in DNA: TGTGCCAGCTCACCACGTTGGCAGGGTGATCAGCCCCAGCATTTT.

Details on this clone: This specimen includes other DNA sequences encoding the same CDR3. This chain joins TRBV9 and TRBJ2-2; possible D gene TRBD2, 6 bases. The CDR3 covers 15 residues. CDR1 is SGDLS, CDR2 YYNGEE, per germline. V gave up 0 bases and J gave up 1 base, with 7 bases separating them. The CDR3 region has the DNA TGTGCCAGCAGCGTAGGCGGGAAGAACACCGGGGAGCTGTTTTTT. Its protein product is CASSVGGKNTGELFF.

This clone was recorded once. The CDR3 region is CASSSPGTNYNEQFF. The CDR3 DNA sequence: TGTGCCAGCAGCTCCCCCGGGACCAACTACAATGAGCAGTTCTTC. The chain uses TRBV11-3 and TRBJ2-1; the D call may be TRBD1 or TRBD2 (5 bases each). Germline CDR1 is SGHNT and CDR2 is YENEEA. The CDR3 totals 15 residues. V dropped 4 bases and J dropped 3 bases, with 13 bases sitting between them. Looking up the rest from reference TRBV11-3 and TRBJ2-1 gives the full variable domain: EAGVVQSPRYKIIEKKQPVAFWCNPISGHNTLYWYLQNLGQGPELLIRYENEEAVDDSQLPKDRFSAERLKGVDSTLKIQPAELGDSAVYLCASSSPGTNYNEQFFGPGTRLTVL.

This chain connects TRBV6-1 to TRBJ1-1; D not certain. Germline CDR1 reads MNHNS; CDR2 reads SASEGT. Trimming pared 5 bases from V and 0 bases from J, leaving 10 bases between. The CDR3 totals 14 residues. CDR3 nucleotides: TGTGCCAGCAGTACACGGGTAATGAACACTGAAGCTTTCTTT. Protein: CASSTRVMNTEAFF.

This clone appeared once. Written as DNA, the CDR3 is TGTGCCAGCAGCCCTGGACTAGCGGGAGTAAATGAGCAGTTCTTC. Translated, it gives CASSPGLAGVNEQFF. The chain links TRBV7-2 to TRBJ2-1; 13 bases match TRBD2. Trimming at V came to 5 bases and at J to 7 bases, leaving 5 bases not matched to a gene. Germline values: CDR1 SGHTA, CDR2 FQGNSA. CDR3 length: 15 residues.

About this clone itself: The identical CDR3 is also encoded by other nucleotide sequences in the sample. The V and J genes are TRBV15 and TRBJ2-5; D tentatively reads TRBD1 or TRBD2 (5 bases each). V lost 0 bases to trimming and J lost 4 bases, with 12 bases between them. CDR3 length: 15 amino acids. Germline V lookup: CDR1 LNHNV, CDR2 YYDKDF (reference sequence). The CDR3, as DNA: TGTGCCACCAGCAGAGAGGCAGGGCTAGCAGAGACCCAGTACTTC. Its protein product is CATSREAGLAETQYF.

This chain uses TRBV4-3 with TRBJ2-1, with TRBD2 identical over 10 bases. Germline CDR1 LGHNA, CDR2 YSLEER. The J segment lost 9 bases and the V segment lost 0 bases, leaving 5 bases of the junction unmatched. This CDR3 comprises 15 residues. As DNA, the CDR3 is TGCGCCAGCAGCCAAGAAACTAGCGGGAACTTTGAGCAGTTCTTC. Its translation: CASSQETSGNFEQFF.

The chain links TRBV27 to TRBJ2-7, with a weak D call TRBD1 (5 bases). Germline CDR1 and CDR2: MNHEY and SMNVEV (reference sequence). Trimming left V 5 bases short and J 7 bases short, with 15 bases between. This CDR3 spans 13 amino acids. The CDR3 sequence is CASSPWGDGEQYF. CDR3 coding DNA: TGTGCCAGCAGTCCCTGGGGCGATGGGGAGCAGTACTTC.

This chain joins TRBV9 and TRBJ2-7; no clear D gene. This CDR3 contains 15 residues. Between the trimmed V and J ends, which lost 0 bases and 2 bases, there was a span of 12 bases. Germline CDR1 and CDR2: SGDLS and YYNGEE. The CDR3 spells CASSVAPDRTYEQYF. In DNA form, the CDR3 reads TGTGCCAGCAGCGTAGCCCCCGACCGCACCTACGAGCAGTACTTC.

The chain uses TRBV27 and TRBJ1-4; D unresolved. The V and J ends lost 2 bases and 3 bases respectively, with 10 bases between them. CDR1 and CDR2 from the germline V gene are MNHEY and SMNVEV (reference sequence). The CDR3 length is 15 residues. The CDR3 loop is CASSLIPQANEKLFF. CDR3 DNA sequence: TGTGCCAGCAGTTTAATTCCACAAGCTAATGAAAAACTGTTTTTT.

This clone has a single count. The chain is built from TRBV27 and TRBJ2-7; the D gene is possibly TRBD2 (6 bases). The germline CDR1 and CDR2 sequences are MNHEY and SMNVEV (reference sequence). V lost 10 bases and J lost 1, with 14 bases in between. The CDR3 is 13 residues long. This CDR3 is CATSVGLSYEQYF. CDR3 DNA: TGTGCCACCTCTGTAGGACTATCCTACGAGCAGTACTTC.

The rearrangement joins TRBV7-9 to TRBJ2-7; D perhaps matches TRBD1 (6 bases). The V gene lost 2 bases and the J gene lost 0 bases, with 20 bases spanning the gap. The CDR3 contains 18 residues. Per the germline V gene, CDR1 is SEHNR and CDR2 is FQNEAQ (reference sequence). CDR3 amino acids: CASSLYPDGGRSSYEQYF. The CDR3 nucleotides are TGTGCCAGCAGCTTATACCCGGATGGGGGCAGAAGCTCCTACGAGCAGTACTTC.

For this clone: In the same sample, other DNA sequences code for this CDR3. The chain couples TRBV9 to TRBJ2-2; D not resolved. V was pared by 3 bases and J by 0 bases, with 3 bases between. This CDR3 is built from 13 residues. The germline V gene has CDR1 SGDLS and CDR2 YYNGEE. CDR3 sequence (DNA): TGTGCCAGCAGCGAAACGAACACCGGGGAGCTGTTTTTT. As protein: CASSETNTGELFF.

This rearrangement joins TRBV4-2 to TRBJ2-1; D gene ambiguous. Per germline, CDR1 LGHNA and CDR2 YNFKEQ. The V gene lost 3 bases and the J gene lost 2 bases, with 11 bases spanning the gap. The CDR3 is 15 amino acids. CDR3 protein: CASSHSLGPYNEQFF. CDR3 bases: TGTGCCAGCAGCCATAGCTTAGGGCCCTACAATGAGCAGTTCTTC.

The chain combines TRBV5-1 with TRBJ1-1, with 7 positions matching TRBD1. The CDR3 is 16 residues long. Germline V gene sequence: CDR1 SGHRS, CDR2 YFSETQ. V shed 4 bases, J shed 0 bases, and the junction held 9 bases outside the gene matches. The CDR3 nucleotides are TGCGCCAGCAGCATAACTTACCAGGGGGTGAACACTGAAGCTTTCTTT. It translates to CASSITYQGVNTEAFF.

V is TRBV5-1 and J is TRBJ2-3; D is uncertain. Germline CDR1 is SGHRS and CDR2 is YFSETQ. V lost 0 bases, J lost 0 bases, and 8 bases lay in between. This CDR3 contains 15 residues. CDR3 nucleotide sequence: TGCGCCAGCAGCTTGGAACAGCCAAGCACAGATACGCAGTATTTT. It specifies CASSLEQPSTDTQYF.

The rearrangement uses TRBV5-6 and TRBJ2-7; a weak D match, TRBD2 (6 bases). This CDR3 is 14 amino acids long. The V gene's germline CDR1 is SGHDT and CDR2 YYEEEE. Between the trimmed V and J ends, which lost 0 bases and 2 bases, there was a span of 9 bases. The CDR3 spells CASSLAGTPYEQYF. The CDR3 DNA reads TGTGCCAGCAGCTTGGCGGGGACTCCCTACGAGCAGTACTTC. The whole variable domain, filled in from reference TRBV5-6 and TRBJ2-7, reads DAGVTQSPTHLIKTRGQQVTLRCSPKSGHDTVSWYQQALGQGPQFIFQYYEEEERQRGNFPDRFSGHQFPNYSSELNVNALLLGDSALYLCASSLAGTPYEQYFGPGTRLTVT.

V and J are TRBV2 and TRBJ2-1, with D perhaps TRBD1 (5 bases). The CDR3 extends over 11 amino acids. With 4 bases removed from V and 10 bases from J, the gap between germline ends came to 8 bases. CDR1 SNHLY and CDR2 FYNNEI come from the germline V gene. The CDR3 sequence: CASSAGAEQFF. The CDR3 DNA reads as TGTGCCAGCAGTGCTGGGGCAGAGCAGTTCTTC.

The chain employs TRBV28 and TRBJ2-7, with D possibly being TRBD1 or TRBD2 (5 bases each). CDR3 size: 12 residues. Trimming left V 11 bases short and J 5 bases short, with 16 bases between. Germline V gives CDR1 MDHEN, CDR2 SYDVKM. CDR3 residues: CAWGRTADEQYF. The CDR3 bases are TGTGCCTGGGGACGGACCGCTGACGAGCAGTACTTC. The variable domain in full, completed from reference TRBV28 and TRBJ2-7, reads DVKVTQSSRYLVKRTGEKVFLECVQDMDHENMFWYRQDPGLGLRLIYFSYDVKMKEKGDIPEGYSVSREKKERFSLILESASTNQTSMYLCAWGRTADEQYFGPGTRLTVT.

This chain uses TRBV29-1 with TRBJ2-1; TRBD1 is a possible D gene (6 bases). Germline V lookup: CDR1 SQVTM, CDR2 ANQGSEA. The CDR3 is 15 amino acids. Trimming removed 7 bases at V and 9 bases at J, with 25 bases between. The CDR3 nucleotides read TGCAGCGCTCCCGCCATGCCCCCTGACAGGATTGAGCAGTTCTTC. It codes for CSAPAMPPDRIEQFF.

This clone was seen just once. The chain recombines TRBV28 with TRBJ2-6; D is perhaps TRBD2 (5 bases). Germline lookup yields CDR1 MDHEN and CDR2 SYDVKM. This CDR3 is built from 19 residues. V dropped 3 bases and J dropped 0 bases, with 18 bases sitting between them. The CDR3: CASSFISVKSFSGANVLTF. Here the CDR3 DNA reads TGTGCCAGCAGTTTCATTAGCGTCAAGTCTTTCTCTGGGGCCAACGTCCTGACTTTC.

The chain combines TRBV29-1 with TRBJ2-7, with D perhaps TRBD2 (5 bases). Looked up from germline, CDR1 is SQVTM and CDR2 is ANQGSEA. The CDR3 loop spans 13 amino acids. V was cut by 7 bases and J by 4 bases, with 17 bases left in between. DNA for the CDR3: TGCAGCGCAGTCGGGATTCAAGGGTACGAGCAGTACTTC. Encoded protein: CSAVGIQGYEQYF.